Included here is one TCR beta chain sequence, with context. The antigen this receptor binds is unknown. It has no much larger one-base neighbor in the sample; base qualities were not kept. Trimming takes 5 bases off V and 6 bases off J; junction bases not matched to a gene: 12. Its CDR3 holds 17 amino acids, cysteine through phenylalanine. Kept here is only the CDR3 DNA, which spans 51 bases and is read in frame from base 1. CDR1 and CDR2, looked up from the germline V gene, are SGHAT and FQNNGV. This sample was included in a study of technical replicates of blood from several donors (TCRdb year 2017). Libraries came from the immunoSEQ multiplex PCR assay. TCRdb obtained this table from immuneACCESS and retained in-frame rearrangements with V and J assigned. These tables miss some clones; where compared with another copy, unresolved V genes account for less than half of the shortfall, and the remainder is unexplained. The sample table lists roughly 90,000 clones, over 85% of them with a count of one. 0.2% to 0.25% of the sample rests with the top ten.

The sequence came from a human donor in good health. Sequenced material: T cells isolated from PBMCs. This chain is built from TRBV11-2 and TRBJ2-3, with 12 junctional bases fitting TRBD1. Here the CDR3 is given as CASSPPGGQGAEDTQYF. In nucleotides, the sequence is TGTGCCAGCAGCCCCCCCGGGGGACAGGGGGCGGAGGATACGCAGTATTTT.